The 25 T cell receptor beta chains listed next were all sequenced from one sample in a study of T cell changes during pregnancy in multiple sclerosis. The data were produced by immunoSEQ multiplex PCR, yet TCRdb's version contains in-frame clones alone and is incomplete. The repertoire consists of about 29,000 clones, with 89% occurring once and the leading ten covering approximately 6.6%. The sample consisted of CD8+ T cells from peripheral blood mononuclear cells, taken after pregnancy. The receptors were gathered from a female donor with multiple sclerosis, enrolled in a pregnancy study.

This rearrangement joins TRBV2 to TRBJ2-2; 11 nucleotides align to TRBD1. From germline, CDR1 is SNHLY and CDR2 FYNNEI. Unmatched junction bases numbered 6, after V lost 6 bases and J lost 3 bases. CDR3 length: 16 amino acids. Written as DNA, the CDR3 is TGTGCCAGCAGAGCGCCGGGACAGGGGGACACCGGGGAGCTGTTTTTT. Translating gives CASRAPGQGDTGELFF. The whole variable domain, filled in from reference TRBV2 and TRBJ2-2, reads EPEVTQTPSHQVTQMGQEVILRCVPISNHLYFYWYRQILGQKVEFLVSFYNNEISEKSEIFDDQFSVERPDGSNFTLKIRSTKLEDSAMYFCASRAPGQGDTGELFFGEGSRLTVL.

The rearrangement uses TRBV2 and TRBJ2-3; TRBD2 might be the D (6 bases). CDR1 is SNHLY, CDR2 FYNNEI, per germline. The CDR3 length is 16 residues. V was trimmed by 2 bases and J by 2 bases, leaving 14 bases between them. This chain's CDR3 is CASSEWAGGTTDTQYF. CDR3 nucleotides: TGTGCCAGCAGTGAATGGGCGGGCGGGACCACAGATACGCAGTATTTT.

CDR3 DNA sequence: TGTGCCAGCAGTGATGAAACATTCAATGAGCAGTTCTTC. It encodes CASSDETFNEQFF. The J gene is TRBJ2-1, the V gene TRBV6-4; D call uncertain. V lost 3 bases, J lost 6 bases, and 9 bases lay in between. Germline V gives CDR1 MRHNA, CDR2 SNTAGT. The CDR3 is 13 residues long.

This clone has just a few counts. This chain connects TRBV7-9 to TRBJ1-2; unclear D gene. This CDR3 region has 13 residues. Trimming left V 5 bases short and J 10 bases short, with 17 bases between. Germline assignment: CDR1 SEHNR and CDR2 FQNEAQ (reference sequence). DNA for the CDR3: TGTGCCAGCAGCGTCCAGGTATTACCAGACTACACCTTC. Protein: CASSVQVLPDYTF.

The CDR3 reads CASSYRVTTEAFF. The CDR3 DNA reads as TGCGCCAGCAGCTACCGGGTCACGACTGAAGCTTTCTTT. The gene calls are TRBV5-1 and TRBJ1-1, with D unresolved. V gave up 3 bases and J gave up 5 bases, with 11 bases separating them. The germline CDR1 and CDR2 sequences are SGHRS and YFSETQ. The CDR3 extends over 13 amino acids.

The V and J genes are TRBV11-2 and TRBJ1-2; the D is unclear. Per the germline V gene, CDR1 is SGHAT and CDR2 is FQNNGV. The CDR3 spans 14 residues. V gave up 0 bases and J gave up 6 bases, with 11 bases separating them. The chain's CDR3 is CASSLDRGGHGYTF. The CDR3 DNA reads TGTGCCAGCAGCTTAGATCGGGGAGGTCATGGCTACACCTTC.

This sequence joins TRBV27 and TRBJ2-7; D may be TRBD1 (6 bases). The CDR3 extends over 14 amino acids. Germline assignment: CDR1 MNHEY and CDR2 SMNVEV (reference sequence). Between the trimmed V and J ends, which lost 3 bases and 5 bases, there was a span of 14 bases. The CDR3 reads CASSFRGHLDEQYF. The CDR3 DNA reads TGTGCCAGCAGTTTCAGGGGACACTTGGACGAGCAGTACTTC.

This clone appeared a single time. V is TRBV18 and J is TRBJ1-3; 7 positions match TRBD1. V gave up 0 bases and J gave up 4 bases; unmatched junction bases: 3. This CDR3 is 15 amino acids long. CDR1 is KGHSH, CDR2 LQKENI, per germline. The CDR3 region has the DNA TGTGCCAGCTCACCACCGAGGGGGCTCGGAAACACCATATATTTT. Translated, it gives CASSPPRGLGNTIYF.

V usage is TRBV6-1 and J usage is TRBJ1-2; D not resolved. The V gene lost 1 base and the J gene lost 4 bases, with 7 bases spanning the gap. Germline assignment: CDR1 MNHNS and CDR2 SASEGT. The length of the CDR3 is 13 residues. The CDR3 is CASSEDNLYGYTF. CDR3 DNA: TGTGCCAGCAGTGAAGACAACCTCTATGGCTACACCTTC.

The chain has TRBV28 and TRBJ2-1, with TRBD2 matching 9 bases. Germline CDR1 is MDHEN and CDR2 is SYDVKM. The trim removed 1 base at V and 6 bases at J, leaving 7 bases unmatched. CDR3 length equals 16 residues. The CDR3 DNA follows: TGTGCCAGCAGTTTATCTGCGGGAGGGCCATTCAATGAGCAGTTCTTC. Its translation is CASSLSAGGPFNEQFF.

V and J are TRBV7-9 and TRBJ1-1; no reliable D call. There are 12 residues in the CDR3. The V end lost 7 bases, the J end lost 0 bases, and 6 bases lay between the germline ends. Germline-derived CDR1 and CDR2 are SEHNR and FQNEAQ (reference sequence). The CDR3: CASNPMNTEAFF. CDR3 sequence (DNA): TGTGCCAGCAACCCTATGAACACTGAAGCTTTCTTT. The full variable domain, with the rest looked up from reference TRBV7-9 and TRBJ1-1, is DTGVSQNPRHKITKRGQNVTFRCDPISEHNRLYWYRQTLGQGPEFLTYFQNEAQLEKSRLLSDRFSAERPKGSFSTLEIQRTEQGDSAMYLCASNPMNTEAFFGQGTRLTVV.

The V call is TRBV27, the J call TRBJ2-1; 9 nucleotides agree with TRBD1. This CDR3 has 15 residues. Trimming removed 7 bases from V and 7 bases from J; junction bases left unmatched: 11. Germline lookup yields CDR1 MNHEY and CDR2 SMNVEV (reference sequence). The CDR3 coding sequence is TGTGCCAGCAAAAGAGACAGGGGGGGATCTAATGAGCAGTTCTTC. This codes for CASKRDRGGSNEQFF.

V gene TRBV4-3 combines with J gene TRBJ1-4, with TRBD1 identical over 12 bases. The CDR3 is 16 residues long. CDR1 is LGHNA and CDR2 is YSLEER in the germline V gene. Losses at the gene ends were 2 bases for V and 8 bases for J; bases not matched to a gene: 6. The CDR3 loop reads CASSQTGTGGSEKLFF. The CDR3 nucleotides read TGCGCCAGCAGCCAAACCGGGACAGGGGGCAGCGAAAAACTGTTTTTT.

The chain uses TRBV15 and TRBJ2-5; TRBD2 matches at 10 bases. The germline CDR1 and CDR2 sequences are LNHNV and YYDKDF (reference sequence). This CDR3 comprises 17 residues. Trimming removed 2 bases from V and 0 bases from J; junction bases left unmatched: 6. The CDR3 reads CATSRLTTSGYQETQYF. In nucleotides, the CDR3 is TGTGCCACCAGCAGACTGACGACTAGCGGGTACCAAGAGACCCAGTACTTC. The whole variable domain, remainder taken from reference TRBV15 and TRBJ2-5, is DAMVIQNPRYQVTQFGKPVTLSCSQTLNHNVMYWYQQKSSQAPKLLFHYYDKDFNNEADTPDNFQSRRPNTSFCFLDIRSPGLGDTAMYLCATSRLTTSGYQETQYFGPGTRLLVL.

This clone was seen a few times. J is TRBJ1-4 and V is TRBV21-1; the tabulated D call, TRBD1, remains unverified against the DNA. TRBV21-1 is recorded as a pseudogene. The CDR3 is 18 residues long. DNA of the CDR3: TGTGCCAGCAGCAAATGGGGCAGGGGGTTGACCCGCAATGAAAAACTGTTTTTT. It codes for CASSKWGRGLTRNEKLFF.

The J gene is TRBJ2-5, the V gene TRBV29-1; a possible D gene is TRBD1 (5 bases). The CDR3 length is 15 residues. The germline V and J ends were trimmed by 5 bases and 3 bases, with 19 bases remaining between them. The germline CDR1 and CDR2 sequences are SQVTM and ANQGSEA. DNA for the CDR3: TGCAGCGTTTGTTTATGGGGCCTGGGTGAAGAGACCCAGTACTTC. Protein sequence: CSVCLWGLGEETQYF.

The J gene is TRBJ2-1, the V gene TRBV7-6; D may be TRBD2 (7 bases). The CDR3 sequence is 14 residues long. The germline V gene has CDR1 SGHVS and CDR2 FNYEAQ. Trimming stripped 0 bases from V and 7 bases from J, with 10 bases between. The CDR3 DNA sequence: TGTGCCAGCAGCTTAGCGGCGGGGGCGAATGAGCAGTTCTTC. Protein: CASSLAAGANEQFF.

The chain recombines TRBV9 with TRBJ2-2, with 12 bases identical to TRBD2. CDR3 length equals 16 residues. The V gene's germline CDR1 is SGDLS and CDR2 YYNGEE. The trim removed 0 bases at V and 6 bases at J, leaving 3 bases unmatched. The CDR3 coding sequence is TGTGCCAGCAGCGTAGAGCTAGCGGGAGGGCCCGGGGAGCTGTTTTTT. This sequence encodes CASSVELAGGPGELFF.

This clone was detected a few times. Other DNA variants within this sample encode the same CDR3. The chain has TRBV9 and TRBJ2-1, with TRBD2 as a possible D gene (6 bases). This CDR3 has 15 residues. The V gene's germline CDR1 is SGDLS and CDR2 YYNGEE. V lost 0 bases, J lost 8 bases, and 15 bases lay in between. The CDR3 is CASSVGGLAFDEQFF. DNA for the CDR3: TGTGCCAGCAGCGTAGGAGGGCTAGCGTTCGATGAGCAGTTCTTC.

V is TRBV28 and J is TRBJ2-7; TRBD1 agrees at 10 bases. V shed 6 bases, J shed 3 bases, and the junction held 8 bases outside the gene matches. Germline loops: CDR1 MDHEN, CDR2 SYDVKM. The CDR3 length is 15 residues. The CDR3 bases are TGTGCCAGCAGCCCCGACAGGGGGCGCGTCTACGAGCAGTACTTC. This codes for CASSPDRGRVYEQYF.

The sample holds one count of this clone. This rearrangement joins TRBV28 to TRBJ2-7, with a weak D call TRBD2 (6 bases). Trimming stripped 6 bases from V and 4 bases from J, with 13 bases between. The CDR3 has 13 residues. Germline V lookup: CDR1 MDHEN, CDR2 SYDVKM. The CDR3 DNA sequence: TGTGCCAGCAGACCTAGCCGGGGGTACGAGCAGTACTTC. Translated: CASRPSRGYEQYF.

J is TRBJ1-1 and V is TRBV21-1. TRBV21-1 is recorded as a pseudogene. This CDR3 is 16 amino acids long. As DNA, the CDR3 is TGTGCCAGCAGCAGGATCTCGGGAGGGATAAGCGCTGAAGCTTTCTTT. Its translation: CASSRISGGISAEAFF.

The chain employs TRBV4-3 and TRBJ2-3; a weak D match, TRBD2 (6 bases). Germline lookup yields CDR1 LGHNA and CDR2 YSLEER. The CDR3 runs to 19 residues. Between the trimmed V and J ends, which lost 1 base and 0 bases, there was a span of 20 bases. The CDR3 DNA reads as TGCGCCAGCAGCCAAGTAGTCACTAGCCTTACCTATAGCACAGATACGCAGTATTTT. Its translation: CASSQVVTSLTYSTDTQYF.

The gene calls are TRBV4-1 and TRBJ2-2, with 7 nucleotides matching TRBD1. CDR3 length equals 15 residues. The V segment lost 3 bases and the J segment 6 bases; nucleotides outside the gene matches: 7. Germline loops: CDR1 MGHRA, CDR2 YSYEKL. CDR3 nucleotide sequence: TGCGCCAGCAGCCAGGGACAGCCACTGCCCGGGGAGCTGTTTTTT. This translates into CASSQGQPLPGELFF.

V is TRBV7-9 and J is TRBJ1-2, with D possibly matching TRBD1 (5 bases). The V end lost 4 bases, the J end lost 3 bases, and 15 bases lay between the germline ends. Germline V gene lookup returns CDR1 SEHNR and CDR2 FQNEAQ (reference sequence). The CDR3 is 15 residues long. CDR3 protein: CASSSWGGGDYGYTF. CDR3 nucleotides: TGTGCCAGCAGCTCATGGGGCGGGGGGGACTATGGCTACACCTTC.